These 6 T cell receptor beta chains originate from one sample sequenced in a study of beta chain features in type 1 diabetes. General observations from the study: For Type 1 diabetes patients, all four CD4+ subsets carried TCRB CDR3s that were moderately but significantly shorter.

The authors reverse transcribed all of the isolated RNA, so sequencing captured expressed TCRB transcripts. Data came from immunoSEQ multiplex PCR; TCRdb stores just in-frame clones and leaves some out. The sample holds 600,000 to 700,000 clones, 9.5% to 15% seen once. What these receptors recognize is not known. The sequenced material came from naive CD4+ T cells from blood. Source of these receptors: a man aged 25-40 years with type 1 diabetes.

This clone was picked up a small number of times. CDR3 sequence reads: CASSSFLAGASNEQFF. CDR3 nucleotides: TGTGCCAGCAGTTCCTTCCTAGCGGGGGCCTCCAATGAGCAGTTCTTC. V and J are TRBV6-5 and TRBJ2-1, with 10 bases fitting TRBD2. Per germline, CDR1 MNHEY and CDR2 SVGAGI. The CDR3 has 16 residues. V lost 4 bases, J lost 6 bases, and 9 bases stayed unmatched.

The chain is built from TRBV18 and TRBJ2-3, with D possibly matching TRBD2 (6 bases). Per germline, CDR1 KGHSH and CDR2 LQKENI. The CDR3 is 18 residues long. Trimming left V 6 bases short and J 3 bases short, with 25 bases between. This CDR3 reads CASSPRDTSRGRTDTQYF. For the CDR3, the DNA is TGTGCCAGCTCCCCGCGCGACACGAGCCGGGGGAGAACAGATACGCAGTATTTT.

V gene TRBV6-5 combines with J gene TRBJ2-7, with D perhaps matching TRBD1 or TRBD2 (6 bases each). In germline, CDR1 is MNHEY, CDR2 SVGAGI. CDR3 length: 14 amino acids. V was shortened by 5 bases and J by 3 bases, with 14 bases between the two germline ends. This chain's CDR3 is CASSSGQGIYEQYF. The CDR3 DNA reads TGTGCCAGCAGTAGCGGGCAGGGGATCTACGAGCAGTACTTC.

In this sample, this clone turned up a few times. The chain recombines TRBV9 with TRBJ1-1; D ambiguous. Germline values: CDR1 SGDLS, CDR2 YYNGEE. The CDR3 is 15 amino acids. The ends were cut back, 2 bases at V and 0 bases at J, with 11 bases in the middle. The CDR3 is CASSVYQDLNTEAFF. The CDR3 coding sequence is TGTGCCAGCAGCGTTTACCAGGACTTGAACACTGAAGCTTTCTTT.

This clone was seen a handful of times. The CDR3 DNA reads as TGCAGCGTTCAAACGGGGGGACGGGATGAAGCTTTCTTT. Translating it yields CSVQTGGRDEAFF. The chain couples TRBV29-1 to TRBJ1-1; possible D gene TRBD1, 5 bases. CDR1 SQVTM and CDR2 ANQGSEA come from the germline V gene. Trimming took off 5 bases at V and 7 bases at J, with 17 bases between the two ends. This CDR3 has 13 amino acids.

The sample holds a few counts of this clone. This chain joins TRBV29-1 and TRBJ1-2; D is undetermined. Trimming took off 8 bases at V and 8 bases at J, with 15 bases between the two ends. Per the germline V gene, CDR1 is SQVTM and CDR2 is ANQGSEA. The length of the CDR3 is 11 residues. The CDR3 here is CSFGSAIGYTF. CDR3 sequence (DNA): TGCAGCTTTGGGAGTGCGATCGGCTACACCTTC.